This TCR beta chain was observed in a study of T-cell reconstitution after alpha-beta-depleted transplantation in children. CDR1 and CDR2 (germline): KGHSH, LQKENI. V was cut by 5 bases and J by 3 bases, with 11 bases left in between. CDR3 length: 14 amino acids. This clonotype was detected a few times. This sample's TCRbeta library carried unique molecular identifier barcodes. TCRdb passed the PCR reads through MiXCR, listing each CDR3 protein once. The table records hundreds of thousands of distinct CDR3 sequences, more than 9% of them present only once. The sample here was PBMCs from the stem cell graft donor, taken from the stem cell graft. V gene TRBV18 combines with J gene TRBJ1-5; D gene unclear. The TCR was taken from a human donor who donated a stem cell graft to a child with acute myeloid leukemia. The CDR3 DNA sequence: TGTGCCAGCTCAGGCAGCAGGTCCAATCAGCCCCAGCATTTT. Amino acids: CASSGSRSNQPQHF.